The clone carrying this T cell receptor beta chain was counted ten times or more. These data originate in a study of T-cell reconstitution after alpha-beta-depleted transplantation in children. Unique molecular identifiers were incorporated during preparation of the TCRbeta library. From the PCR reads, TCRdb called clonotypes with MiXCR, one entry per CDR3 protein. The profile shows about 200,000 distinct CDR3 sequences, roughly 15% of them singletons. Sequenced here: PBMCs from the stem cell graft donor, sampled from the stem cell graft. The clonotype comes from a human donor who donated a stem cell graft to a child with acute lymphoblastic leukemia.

Here the CDR3 DNA reads TGTGCCAGCAGGCTCACCACAGGGGGCGACTATGGCTACACCTTC. It encodes CASRLTTGGDYGYTF. The V call is TRBV28, the J call TRBJ1-2; 9 nucleotides line up with TRBD1. CDR1 is MDHEN and CDR2 is SYDVKM in the germline V gene. Losses at the gene ends were 6 bases for V and 3 bases for J; bases not matched to a gene: 8. The CDR3 length is 15 residues.